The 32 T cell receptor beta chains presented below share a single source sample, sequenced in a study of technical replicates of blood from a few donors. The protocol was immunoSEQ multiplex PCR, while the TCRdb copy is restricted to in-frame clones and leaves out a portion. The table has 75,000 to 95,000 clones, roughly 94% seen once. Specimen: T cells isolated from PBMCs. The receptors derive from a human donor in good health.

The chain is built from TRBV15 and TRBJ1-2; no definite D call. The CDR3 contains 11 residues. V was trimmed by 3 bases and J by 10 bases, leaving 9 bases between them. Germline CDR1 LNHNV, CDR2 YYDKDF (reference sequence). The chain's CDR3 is CATSSYSHYTF. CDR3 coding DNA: TGTGCCACCAGCAGCTACAGCCACTACACCTTC.

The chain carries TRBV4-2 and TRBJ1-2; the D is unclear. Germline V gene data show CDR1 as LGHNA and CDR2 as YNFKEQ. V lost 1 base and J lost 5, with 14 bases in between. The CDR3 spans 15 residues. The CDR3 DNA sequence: TGTGCCAGCAGCCAAGTGAGGCAGCTTGCATATGGCTACACCTTC. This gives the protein CASSQVRQLAYGYTF.

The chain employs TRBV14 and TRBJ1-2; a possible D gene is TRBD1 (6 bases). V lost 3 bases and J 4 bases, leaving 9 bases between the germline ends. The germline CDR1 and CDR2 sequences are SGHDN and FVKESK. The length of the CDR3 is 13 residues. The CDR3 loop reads CASSQGHSYGYTF. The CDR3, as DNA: TGTGCCAGCAGCCAGGGACACAGCTATGGCTACACCTTC.

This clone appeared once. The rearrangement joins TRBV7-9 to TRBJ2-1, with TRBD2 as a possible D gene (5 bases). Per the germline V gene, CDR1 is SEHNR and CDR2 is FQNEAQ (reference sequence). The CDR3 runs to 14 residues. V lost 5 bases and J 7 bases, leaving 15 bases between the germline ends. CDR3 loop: CASSKLASGNEQFF. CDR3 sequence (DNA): TGTGCCAGCAGCAAATTAGCATCGGGGAATGAGCAGTTCTTC.

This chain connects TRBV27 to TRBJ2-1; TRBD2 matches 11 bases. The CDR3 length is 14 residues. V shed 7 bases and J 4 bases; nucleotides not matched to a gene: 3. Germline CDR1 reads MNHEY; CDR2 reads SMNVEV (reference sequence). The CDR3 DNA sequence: TGTGCCAGCACCCTAGCGGGAGGTTACAATGAGCAGTTCTTC. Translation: CASTLAGGYNEQFF.

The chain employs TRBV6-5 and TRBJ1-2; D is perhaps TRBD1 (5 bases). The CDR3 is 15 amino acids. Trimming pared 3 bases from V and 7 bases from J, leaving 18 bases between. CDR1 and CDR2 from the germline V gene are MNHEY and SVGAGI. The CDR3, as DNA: TGTGCCAGCAGTTATCGGCAGGGCGGTTTAGGTGGCTACACCTTC. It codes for CASSYRQGGLGGYTF.

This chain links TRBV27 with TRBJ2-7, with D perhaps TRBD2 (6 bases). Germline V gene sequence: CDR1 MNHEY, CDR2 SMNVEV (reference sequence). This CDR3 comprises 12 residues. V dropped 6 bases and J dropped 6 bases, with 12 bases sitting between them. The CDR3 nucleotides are TGTGCCAGCAGGACGGGAGCATTCGAGCAGTACTTC. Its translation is CASRTGAFEQYF.

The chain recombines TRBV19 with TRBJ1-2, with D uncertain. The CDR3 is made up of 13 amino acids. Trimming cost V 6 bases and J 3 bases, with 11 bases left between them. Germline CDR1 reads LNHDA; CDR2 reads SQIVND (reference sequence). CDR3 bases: TGTGCCAGTAGCCCCCTCGTTGACTATGGCTACACCTTC. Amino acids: CASSPLVDYGYTF.

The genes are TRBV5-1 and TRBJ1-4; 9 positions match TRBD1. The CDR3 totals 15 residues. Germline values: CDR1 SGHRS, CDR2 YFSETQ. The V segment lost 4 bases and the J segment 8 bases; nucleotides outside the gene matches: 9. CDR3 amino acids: CASSPGQGLGEKLFF. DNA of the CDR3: TGCGCCAGCAGCCCGGGACAGGGTCTAGGAGAAAAACTGTTTTTT.

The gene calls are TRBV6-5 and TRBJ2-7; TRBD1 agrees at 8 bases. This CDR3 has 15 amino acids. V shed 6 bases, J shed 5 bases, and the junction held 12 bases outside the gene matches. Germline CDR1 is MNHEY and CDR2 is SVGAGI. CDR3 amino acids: CASRSDRAGWDEQYF. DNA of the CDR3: TGTGCCAGCAGATCGGACAGGGCGGGATGGGACGAGCAGTACTTC.

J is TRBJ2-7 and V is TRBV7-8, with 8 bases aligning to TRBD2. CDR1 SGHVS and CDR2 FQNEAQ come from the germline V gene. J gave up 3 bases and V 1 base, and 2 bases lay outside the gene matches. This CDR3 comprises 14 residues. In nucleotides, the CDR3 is TGTGCCAGCAGCTTAGAGGGACTAGTCTACGAGCAGTACTTC. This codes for CASSLEGLVYEQYF.

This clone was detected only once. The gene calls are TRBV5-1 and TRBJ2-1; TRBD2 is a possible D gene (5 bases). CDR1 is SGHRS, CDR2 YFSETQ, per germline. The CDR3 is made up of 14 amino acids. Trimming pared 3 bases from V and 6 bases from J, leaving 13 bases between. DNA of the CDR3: TGCGCCAGCAGCTCGAAACTAGTTTTCAATGAGCAGTTCTTC. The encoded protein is CASSSKLVFNEQFF.

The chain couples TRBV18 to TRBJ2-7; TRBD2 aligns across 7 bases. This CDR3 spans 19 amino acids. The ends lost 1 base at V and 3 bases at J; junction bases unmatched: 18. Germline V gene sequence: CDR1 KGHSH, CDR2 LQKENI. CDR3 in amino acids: CASSPRRLSALAPLYEQYF. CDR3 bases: TGTGCCAGCTCACCACGTAGGCTCTCGGCACTAGCGCCCCTCTACGAGCAGTACTTC. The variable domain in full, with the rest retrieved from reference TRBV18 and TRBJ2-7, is NAGVMQNPRHLVRRRGQEARLRCSPMKGHSHVYWYRQLPEEGLKFMVYLQKENIIDESGMPKERFSAEFPKEGPSILRIQQVVRGDSAAYFCASSPRRLSALAPLYEQYFGPGTRLTVT.

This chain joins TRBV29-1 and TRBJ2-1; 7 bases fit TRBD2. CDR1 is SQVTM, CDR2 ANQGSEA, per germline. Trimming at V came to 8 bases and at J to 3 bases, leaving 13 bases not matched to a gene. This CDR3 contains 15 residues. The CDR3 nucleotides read TGCAGCACGGGACTACCGGATACCAACTACAATGAGCAGTTCTTC. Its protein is CSTGLPDTNYNEQFF.

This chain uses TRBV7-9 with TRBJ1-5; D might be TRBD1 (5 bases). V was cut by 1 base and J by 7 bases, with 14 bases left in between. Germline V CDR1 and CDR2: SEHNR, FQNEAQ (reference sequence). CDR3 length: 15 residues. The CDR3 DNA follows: TGTGCCAGCAGCTTAGGCCCCCAGGGAACCCAGCCCCAGCATTTT. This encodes CASSLGPQGTQPQHF.

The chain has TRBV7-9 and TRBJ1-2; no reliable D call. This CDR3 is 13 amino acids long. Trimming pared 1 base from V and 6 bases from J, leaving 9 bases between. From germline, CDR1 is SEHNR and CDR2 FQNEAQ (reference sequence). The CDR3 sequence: CASSLGAGNGYTF. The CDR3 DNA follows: TGTGCCAGCAGCTTAGGAGCAGGTAATGGCTACACCTTC. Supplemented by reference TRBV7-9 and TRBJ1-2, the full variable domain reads DTGVSQNPRHKITKRGQNVTFRCDPISEHNRLYWYRQTLGQGPEFLTYFQNEAQLEKSRLLSDRFSAERPKGSFSTLEIQRTEQGDSAMYLCASSLGAGNGYTFGSGTRLTVV.

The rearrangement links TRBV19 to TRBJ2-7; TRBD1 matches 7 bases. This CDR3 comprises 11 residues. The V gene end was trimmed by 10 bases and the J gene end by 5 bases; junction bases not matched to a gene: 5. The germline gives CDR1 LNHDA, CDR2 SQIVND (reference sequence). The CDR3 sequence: CATTQGNEQYF. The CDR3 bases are TGTGCCACAACACAGGGGAACGAGCAGTACTTC.

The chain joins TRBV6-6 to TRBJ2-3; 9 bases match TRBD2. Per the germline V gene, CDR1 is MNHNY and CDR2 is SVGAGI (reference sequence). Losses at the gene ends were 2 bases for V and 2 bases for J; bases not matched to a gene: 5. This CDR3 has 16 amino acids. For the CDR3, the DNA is TGTGCCAGCAGTTACGGGCTAGCGGGGTTCACAGATACGCAGTATTTT. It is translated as CASSYGLAGFTDTQYF.

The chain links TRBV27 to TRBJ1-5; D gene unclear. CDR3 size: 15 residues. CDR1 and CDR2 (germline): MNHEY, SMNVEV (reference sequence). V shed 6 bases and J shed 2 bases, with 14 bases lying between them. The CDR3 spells CASRSRTAGNQPQHF. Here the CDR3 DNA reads TGTGCCAGCAGGTCGCGTACAGCGGGCAATCAGCCCCAGCATTTT.

The CDR3 nucleotides read TGTGCCAGCAGTCTCTTTAGCGAGGGTTACGAGCAGTACTTC. The encoded protein is CASSLFSEGYEQYF. The J gene is TRBJ2-7, the V gene TRBV27; D possibly corresponds to TRBD2 (5 bases). The CDR3 spans 14 residues. The V end lost 5 bases, the J end lost 4 bases, and 15 bases lay between the germline ends. The germline gives CDR1 MNHEY, CDR2 SMNVEV (reference sequence).

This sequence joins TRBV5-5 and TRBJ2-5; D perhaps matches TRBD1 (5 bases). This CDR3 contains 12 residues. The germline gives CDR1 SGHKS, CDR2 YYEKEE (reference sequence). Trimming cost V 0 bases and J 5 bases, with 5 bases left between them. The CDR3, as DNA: TGTGCCAGCAGCTTGGAGGGGGAGACCCAGTACTTC. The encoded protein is CASSLEGETQYF.

CDR3 nucleotides: TGCGCCAGCAGCTTGACAGGGGCGATTAATGAAAAACTGTTTTTT. It is translated as CASSLTGAINEKLFF. The chain employs TRBV5-1 and TRBJ1-4; 7 bases are shared with TRBD1. The CDR3 consists of 15 residues. V lost 1 base to trimming and J lost 4 bases; unmatched junction nucleotides: 4. CDR1 SGHRS and CDR2 YFSETQ come from the germline V gene.

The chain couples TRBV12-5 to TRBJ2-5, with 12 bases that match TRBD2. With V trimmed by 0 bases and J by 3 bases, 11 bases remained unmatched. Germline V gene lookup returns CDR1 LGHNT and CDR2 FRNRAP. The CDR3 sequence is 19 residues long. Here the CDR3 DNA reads TGTGCTAGTGGTTTGGTAACCGGACTAGCGGGGAGGCATAAAGAGACCCAGTACTTC. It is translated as CASGLVTGLAGRHKETQYF. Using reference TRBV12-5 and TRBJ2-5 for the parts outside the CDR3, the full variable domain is DARVTQTPRHKVTEMGQEVTMRCQPILGHNTVFWYRQTMMQGLELLAYFRNRAPLDDSGMPKDRFSAEMPDATLATLKIQPSEPRDSAVYFCASGLVTGLAGRHKETQYFGPGTRLLVL.

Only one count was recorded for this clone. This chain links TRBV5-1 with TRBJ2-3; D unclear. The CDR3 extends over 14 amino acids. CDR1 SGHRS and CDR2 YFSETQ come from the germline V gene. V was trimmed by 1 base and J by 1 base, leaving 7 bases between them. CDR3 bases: TGCGCCAGCAGCTTGTCCGGAGGCACAGATACGCAGTATTTT. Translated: CASSLSGGTDTQYF.

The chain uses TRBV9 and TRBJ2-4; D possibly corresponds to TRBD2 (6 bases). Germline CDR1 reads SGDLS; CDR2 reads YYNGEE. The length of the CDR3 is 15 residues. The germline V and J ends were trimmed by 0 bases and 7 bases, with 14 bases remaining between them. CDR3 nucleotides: TGTGCCAGCAGCGTAGACGGAGGGTTGGGGAACATTCAGTACTTC. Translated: CASSVDGGLGNIQYF.

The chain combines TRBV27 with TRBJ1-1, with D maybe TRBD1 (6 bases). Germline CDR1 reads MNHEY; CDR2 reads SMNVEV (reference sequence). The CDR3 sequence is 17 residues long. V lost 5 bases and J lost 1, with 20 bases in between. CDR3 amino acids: CASSPLITRGRNTEAFF. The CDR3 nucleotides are TGTGCCAGCAGTCCACTTATTACCAGGGGCAGGAACACTGAAGCTTTCTTT.

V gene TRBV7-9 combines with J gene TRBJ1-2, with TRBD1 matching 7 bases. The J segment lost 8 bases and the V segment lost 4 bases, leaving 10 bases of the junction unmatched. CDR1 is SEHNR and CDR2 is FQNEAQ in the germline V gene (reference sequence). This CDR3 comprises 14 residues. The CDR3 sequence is CASSSWDSQSGYTF. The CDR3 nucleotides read TGTGCCAGCAGCTCCTGGGACAGCCAGTCCGGCTACACCTTC.

CDR3 coding DNA: TGTGCCAGCAGCCAACCGGGTTCGGCTAGCGGGGTCAATGAGCAGTTCTTC. This gives the protein CASSQPGSASGVNEQFF. V is TRBV4-2 and J is TRBJ2-1; TRBD2 agrees at 9 bases. CDR1 LGHNA and CDR2 YNFKEQ come from the germline V gene. CDR3 length: 17 amino acids. Trimming cost V 2 bases and J 6 bases; bases outside gene matches: 11.

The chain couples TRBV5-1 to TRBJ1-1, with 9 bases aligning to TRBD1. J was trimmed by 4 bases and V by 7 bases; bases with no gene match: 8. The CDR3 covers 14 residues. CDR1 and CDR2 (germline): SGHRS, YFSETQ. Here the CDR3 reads CASGTGTGSTEAFF. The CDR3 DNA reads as TGCGCCAGCGGAACCGGGACAGGGTCCACTGAAGCTTTCTTT.

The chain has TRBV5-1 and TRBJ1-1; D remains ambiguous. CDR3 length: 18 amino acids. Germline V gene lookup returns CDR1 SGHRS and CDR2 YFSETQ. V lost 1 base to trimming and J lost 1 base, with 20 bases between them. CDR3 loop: CASSLRGSLGSGNTEAFF. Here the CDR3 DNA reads TGCGCCAGCAGCTTGCGGGGATCGTTAGGGAGTGGGAACACTGAAGCTTTCTTT.

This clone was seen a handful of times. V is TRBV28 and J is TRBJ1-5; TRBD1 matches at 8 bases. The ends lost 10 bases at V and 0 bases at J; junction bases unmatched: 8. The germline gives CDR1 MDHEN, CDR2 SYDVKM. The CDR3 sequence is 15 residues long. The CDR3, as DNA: TGTGCCATTTGGGACAGGCCATATAGCAATCAGCCCCAGCATTTT. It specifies CAIWDRPYSNQPQHF.

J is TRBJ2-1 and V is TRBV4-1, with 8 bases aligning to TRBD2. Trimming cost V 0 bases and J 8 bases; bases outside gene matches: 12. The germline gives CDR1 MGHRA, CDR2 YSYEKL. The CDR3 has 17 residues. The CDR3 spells CASSQERSGSAFDEQFF. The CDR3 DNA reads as TGCGCCAGCAGCCAAGAAAGGAGCGGGAGTGCTTTCGATGAGCAGTTCTTC.